The rows below give T cell receptor beta chains drawn from one sample of a study of T cell responses to AZD1222 COVID-19 vaccine. The data were produced by immunoSEQ multiplex PCR, yet TCRdb's version contains in-frame clones alone and is incomplete. Of just over 150,000 clones in the sample, more than 85% were seen once. Sequenced here: peripheral blood, sampled 28 days after the second AZD1222 dose. Every receptor here comes from an adult who received the AZD1222 COVID-19 vaccine. The CDR3 runs from the conserved cysteine through the conserved F or W. Each record gives: CDR3 DNA, CDR3 protein, D gene, CDR3 length, V gene, clone size, J gene. D genes are given only for firm matches. A row's size may be missing; if present it is once, few, many or a size class.

TGTGCCAGTAGTCACGGGACAGGGTACGAGCAGTACTTC	CASSHGTGYEQYF	TRBD1	13	TRBV19	once	TRBJ2-7
TGTGCCAGCAGCCAAGGGTCCACAGGGGTGAACTATGGCTACACCTTC	CASSQGSTGVNYGYTF	TRBD1	16	TRBV3-1/TRBV3-2	-	TRBJ1-2
TGTGCCAGCAGCACGACCCGGGGTGAAAAACTGTTTTTT	CASSTTRGEKLFF	-	13	TRBV13	-	TRBJ1-4
TGTGCCAGCAGCGTGAGGGGGGGAGGCGGGAATTCACCCCTCCACTTT	CASSVRGGGGNSPLHF	-	16	TRBV9	once	TRBJ1-6
TGTGCCAGCACAGATTTGACTAGCAATCAGCCCCAGCATTTT	CASTDLTSNQPQHF	-	14	TRBV6-5	-	TRBJ1-5
TGTGCCAGCAGTTTGGGGAGGGGGGACACTGAAGCTTTCTTT	CASSLGRGDTEAFF	-	14	TRBV27	-	TRBJ1-1
TGTGCCAGCTCACCAATCGGACAGCACTATGGCTACACCTTC	CASSPIGQHYGYTF	-	14	TRBV18	few	TRBJ1-2
TGTGCCACCAGTGAGCCGGGACAGGGATACAATGAGCAGTTCTTC	CATSEPGQGYNEQFF	TRBD1	15	TRBV24-1	-	TRBJ2-1
TGCAGCGTCGGTCGCGGCTACGAGCAGTACTTC	CSVGRGYEQYF	-	11	TRBV29-1	-	TRBJ2-7
TGTGCCAGCAGCTTTCGGACTAGCGGTCTTCCTTACGAGCAGTACTTC	CASSFRTSGLPYEQYF	TRBD2	16	TRBV7-9	-	TRBJ2-7
TGTGCCAGCAGTTACGGCTCCTCCTACAATGAGCAGTTCTTC	CASSYGSSYNEQFF	-	14	TRBV6-5	-	TRBJ2-1
TGTGCCAGCAGCCAAGCGAATCAGCCCCAGCATTTT	CASSQANQPQHF	-	12	TRBV3-1/TRBV3-2	-	TRBJ1-5
TGTGCCAGTAGATATCTCGGACAGGGCAATAATTCACCCCTCCACTTT	CASRYLGQGNNSPLHF	TRBD1	16	TRBV19	-	TRBJ1-6
TGTGCCAGCTCCTTACAGGGTTACAATGAGCAGTTCTTC	CASSLQGYNEQFF	-	13	TRBV27	few	TRBJ2-1
TGTGCCAGCAGTTTGTCCAGGGACTATGGCTACACCTTC	CASSLSRDYGYTF	-	13	TRBV12-3/TRBV12-4	-	TRBJ1-2
TGTGCCAGCATGAGGGTCGGGACAGAGTACAATGAGCAGTTCTTC	CASMRVGTEYNEQFF	TRBD1	15	TRBV6-5	once	TRBJ2-1